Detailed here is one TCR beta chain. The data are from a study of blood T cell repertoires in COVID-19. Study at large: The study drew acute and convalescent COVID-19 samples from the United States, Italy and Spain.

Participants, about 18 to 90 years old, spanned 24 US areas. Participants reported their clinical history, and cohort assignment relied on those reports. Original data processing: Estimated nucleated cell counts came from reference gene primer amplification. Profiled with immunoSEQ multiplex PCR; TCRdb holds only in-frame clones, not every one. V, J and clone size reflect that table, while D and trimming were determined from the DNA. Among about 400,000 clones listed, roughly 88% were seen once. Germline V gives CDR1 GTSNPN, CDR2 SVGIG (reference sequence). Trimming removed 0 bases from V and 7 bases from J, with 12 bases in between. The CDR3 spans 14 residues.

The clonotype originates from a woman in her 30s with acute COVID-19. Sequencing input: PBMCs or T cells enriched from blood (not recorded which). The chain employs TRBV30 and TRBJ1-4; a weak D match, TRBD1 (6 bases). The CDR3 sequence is CAWSVPGTLEKLFF. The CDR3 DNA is TGTGCCTGGAGTGTACCGGGGACACTTGAAAAACTGTTTTTT.